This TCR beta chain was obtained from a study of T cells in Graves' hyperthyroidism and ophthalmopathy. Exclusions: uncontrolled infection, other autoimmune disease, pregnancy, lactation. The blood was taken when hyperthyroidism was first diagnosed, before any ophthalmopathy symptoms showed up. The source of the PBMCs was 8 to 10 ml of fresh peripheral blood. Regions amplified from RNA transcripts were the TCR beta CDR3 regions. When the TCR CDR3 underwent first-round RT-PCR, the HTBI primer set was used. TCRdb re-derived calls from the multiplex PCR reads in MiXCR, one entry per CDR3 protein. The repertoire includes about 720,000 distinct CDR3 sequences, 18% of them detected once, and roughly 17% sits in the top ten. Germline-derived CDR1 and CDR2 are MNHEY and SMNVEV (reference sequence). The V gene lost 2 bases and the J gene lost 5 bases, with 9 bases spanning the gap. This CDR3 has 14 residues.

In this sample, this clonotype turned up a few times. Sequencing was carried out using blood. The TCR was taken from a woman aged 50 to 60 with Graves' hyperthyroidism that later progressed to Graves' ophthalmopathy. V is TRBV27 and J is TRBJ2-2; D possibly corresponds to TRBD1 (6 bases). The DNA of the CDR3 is TGTGCCAGCAGTTTACCCCAGGGGACCGGGGAGCTGTTTTTT. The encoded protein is CASSLPQGTGELFF.